What follows describes a single T cell receptor (beta chain). Its antigen is currently unknown. Sequencing used immunoSEQ multiplex PCR; TCRdb keeps in-frame clones, though not all of them. The data hold more than 85,000 clones, with roughly nine tenths observed a single time. This specimen comes from a study of T cell responses to AZD1222 COVID-19 vaccine. General study points: Repertoire sampling was restricted to post-peak T cell response timepoints. Close to half of spike-specific TCRs reportedly recognize unmutated variant regions. Clonal diversity was possibly underestimated, and the donors were mostly white British, with more females.

Germline V gives CDR1 SGHDN, CDR2 FVKESK. Trimming took off 1 base at V and 9 bases at J, with 13 bases between the two ends. The CDR3 covers 14 residues. The source of this sequence is an adult in good health. The chain employs TRBV14 and TRBJ2-1; perhaps TRBD1 as D (6 bases). Source: peripheral blood, taken on day 0 of AZD1222 vaccination. The CDR3 region has the DNA TGTGCCAGCAGCCAAGTGGTACAGGGTGGTGAGCAGTTCTTC. The encoded protein is CASSQVVQGGEQFF.